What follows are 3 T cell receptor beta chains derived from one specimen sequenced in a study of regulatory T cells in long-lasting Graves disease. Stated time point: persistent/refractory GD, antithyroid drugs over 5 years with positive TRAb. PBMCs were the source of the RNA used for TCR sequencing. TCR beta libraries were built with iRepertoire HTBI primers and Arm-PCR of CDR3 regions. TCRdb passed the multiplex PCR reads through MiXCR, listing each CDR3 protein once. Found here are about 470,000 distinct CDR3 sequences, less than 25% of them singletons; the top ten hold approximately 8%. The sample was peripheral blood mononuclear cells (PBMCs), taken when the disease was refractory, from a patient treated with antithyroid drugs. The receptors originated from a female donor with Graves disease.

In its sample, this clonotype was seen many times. The chain's CDR3 is CASNPTNTGELFF. The CDR3 region has the DNA TGTGCCAGCAATCCGACGAACACCGGGGAGCTGTTTTTT. The chain is built from TRBV6-1 and TRBJ2-2, with D hard to call. Trimming took off 7 bases at V and 0 bases at J, with 6 bases between the two ends. The CDR3 totals 13 residues. Germline CDR1 MNHNS, CDR2 SASEGT.

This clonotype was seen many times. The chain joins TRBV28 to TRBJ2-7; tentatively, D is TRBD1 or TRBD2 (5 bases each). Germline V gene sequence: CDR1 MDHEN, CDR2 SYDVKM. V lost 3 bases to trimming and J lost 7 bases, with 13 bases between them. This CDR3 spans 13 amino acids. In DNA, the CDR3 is TGTGCCAGCAGTTTTCCTGGGGGTGAGGAGCAGTACTTC. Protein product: CASSFPGGEEQYF.

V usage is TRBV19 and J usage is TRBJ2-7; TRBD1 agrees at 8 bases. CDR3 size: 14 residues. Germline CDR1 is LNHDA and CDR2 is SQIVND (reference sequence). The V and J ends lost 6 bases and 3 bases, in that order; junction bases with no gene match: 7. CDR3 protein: CASRTGQGFYEQYF. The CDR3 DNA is TGTGCCAGTAGGACCGGACAGGGATTCTACGAGCAGTACTTC.